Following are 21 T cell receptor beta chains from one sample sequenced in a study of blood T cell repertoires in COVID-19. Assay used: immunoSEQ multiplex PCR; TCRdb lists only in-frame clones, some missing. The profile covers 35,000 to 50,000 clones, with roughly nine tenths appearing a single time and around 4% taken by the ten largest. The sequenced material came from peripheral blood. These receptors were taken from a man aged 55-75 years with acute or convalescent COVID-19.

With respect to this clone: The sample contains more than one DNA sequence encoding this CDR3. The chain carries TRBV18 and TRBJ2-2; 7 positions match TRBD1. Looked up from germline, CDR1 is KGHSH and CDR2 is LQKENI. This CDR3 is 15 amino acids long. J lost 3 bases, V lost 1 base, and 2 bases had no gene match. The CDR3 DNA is TGTGCCAGCTCACCACGCCAGGGGGACACCGGGGAGCTGTTTTTT. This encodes CASSPRQGDTGELFF.

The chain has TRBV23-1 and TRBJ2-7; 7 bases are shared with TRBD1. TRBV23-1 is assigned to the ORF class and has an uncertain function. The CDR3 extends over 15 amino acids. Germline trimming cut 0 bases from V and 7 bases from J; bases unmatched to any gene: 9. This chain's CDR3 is CASSQSDRVSMEQYF. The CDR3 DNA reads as TGCGCCAGCAGTCAATCCGACAGGGTTTCTATGGAGCAGTACTTC.

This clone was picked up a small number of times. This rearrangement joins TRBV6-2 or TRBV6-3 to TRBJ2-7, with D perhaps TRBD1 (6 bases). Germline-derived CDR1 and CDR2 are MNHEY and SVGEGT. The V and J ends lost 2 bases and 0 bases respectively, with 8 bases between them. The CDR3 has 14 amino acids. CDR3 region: CASSYGTLSYEQYF. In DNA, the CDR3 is TGTGCCAGCAGTTACGGGACACTCTCCTACGAGCAGTACTTC.

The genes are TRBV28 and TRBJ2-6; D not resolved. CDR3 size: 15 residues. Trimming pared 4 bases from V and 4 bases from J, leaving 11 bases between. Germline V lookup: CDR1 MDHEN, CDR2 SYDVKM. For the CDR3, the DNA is TGTGCCAGCAGTTCCAGTTTGGAGGGGGCCAACGTCCTGACTTTC. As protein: CASSSSLEGANVLTF.

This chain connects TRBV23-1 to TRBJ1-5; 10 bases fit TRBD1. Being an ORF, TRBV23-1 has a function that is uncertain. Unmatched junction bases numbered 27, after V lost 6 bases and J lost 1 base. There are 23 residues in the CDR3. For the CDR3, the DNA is TGCGCCAGCAGCTTCCTTCGGGAGAACCGGGACAGGGGTCTTTTGGAGAGCAATCAGCCCCAGCATTTT. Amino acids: CASSFLRENRDRGLLESNQPQHF.

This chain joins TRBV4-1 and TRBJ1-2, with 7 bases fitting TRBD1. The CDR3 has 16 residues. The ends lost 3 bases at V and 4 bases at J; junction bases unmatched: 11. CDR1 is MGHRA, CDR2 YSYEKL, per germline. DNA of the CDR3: TGCGCCAGCAGCCAGGGGACAACAGGGGCGGGCTATGGCTACACCTTC. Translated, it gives CASSQGTTGAGYGYTF.

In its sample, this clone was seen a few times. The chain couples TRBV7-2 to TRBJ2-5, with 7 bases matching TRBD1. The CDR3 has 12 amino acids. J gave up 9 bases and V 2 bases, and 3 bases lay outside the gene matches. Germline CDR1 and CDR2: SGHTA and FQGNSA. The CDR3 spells CASSLYGQAQYF. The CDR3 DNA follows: TGTGCCAGCAGCTTATACGGACAGGCCCAGTACTTC.

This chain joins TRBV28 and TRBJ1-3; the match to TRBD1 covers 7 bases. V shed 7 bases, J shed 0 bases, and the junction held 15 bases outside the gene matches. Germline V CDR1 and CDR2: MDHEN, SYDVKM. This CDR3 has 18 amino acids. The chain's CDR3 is CASTGTAPYQRSGNTIYF. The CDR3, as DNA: TGTGCCAGCACCGGGACAGCTCCTTACCAACGCTCTGGAAACACCATATATTTT.

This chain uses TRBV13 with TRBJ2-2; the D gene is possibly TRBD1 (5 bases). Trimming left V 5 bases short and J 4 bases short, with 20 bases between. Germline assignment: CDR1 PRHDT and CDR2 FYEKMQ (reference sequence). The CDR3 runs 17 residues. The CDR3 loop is CASSDVDRGSSTGELFF. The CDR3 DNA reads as TGTGCCAGCAGCGATGTGGATAGGGGTTCTAGCACCGGGGAGCTGTTTTTT.

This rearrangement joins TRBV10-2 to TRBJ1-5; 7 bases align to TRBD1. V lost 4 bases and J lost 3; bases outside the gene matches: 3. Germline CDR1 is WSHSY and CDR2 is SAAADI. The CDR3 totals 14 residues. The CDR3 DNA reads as TGCGCCAGCAGTGGACAGGGTCCCAATCAGCCCCAGCATTTT. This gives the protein CASSGQGPNQPQHF.

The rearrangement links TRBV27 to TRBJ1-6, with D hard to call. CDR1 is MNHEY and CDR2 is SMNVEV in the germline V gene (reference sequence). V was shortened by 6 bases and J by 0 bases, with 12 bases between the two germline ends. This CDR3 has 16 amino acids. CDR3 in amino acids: CASRPGTSSYNSPLHF. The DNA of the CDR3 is TGTGCCAGCAGGCCGGGTACTAGCTCCTATAATTCACCCCTCCACTTT.

The CDR3 loop reads CASGQTAAFYEQYF. The CDR3, as DNA: TGCGCCAGCGGCCAGACAGCTGCGTTCTACGAGCAGTACTTC. This sequence joins TRBV5-1 and TRBJ2-7, with D possibly matching TRBD1 (5 bases). The CDR3 contains 14 residues. Trimming took 7 bases from V and 3 from J, leaving 17 bases between them. CDR1 is SGHRS and CDR2 is YFSETQ in the germline V gene.

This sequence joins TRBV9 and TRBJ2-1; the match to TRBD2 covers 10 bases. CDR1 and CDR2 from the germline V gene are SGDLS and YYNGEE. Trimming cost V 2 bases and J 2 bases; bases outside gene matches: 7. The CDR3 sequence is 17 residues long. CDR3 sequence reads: CASSVKRSGGAYNEQFF. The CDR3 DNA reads TGTGCCAGCAGCGTCAAACGGAGCGGGGGGGCCTACAATGAGCAGTTCTTC.

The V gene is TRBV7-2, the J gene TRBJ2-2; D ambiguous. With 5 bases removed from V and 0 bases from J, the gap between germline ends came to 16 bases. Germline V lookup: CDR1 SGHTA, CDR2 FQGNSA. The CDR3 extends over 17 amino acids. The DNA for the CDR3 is TGTGCCAGCAGCATCTACCCGCCGCGATCGAACACCGGGGAGCTGTTTTTT. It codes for CASSIYPPRSNTGELFF.

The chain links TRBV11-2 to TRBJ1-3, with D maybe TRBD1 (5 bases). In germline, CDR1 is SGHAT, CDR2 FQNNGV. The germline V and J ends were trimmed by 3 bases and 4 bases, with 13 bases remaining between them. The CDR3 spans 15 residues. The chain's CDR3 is CASSFSGDQGNTIYF. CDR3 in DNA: TGTGCCAGCAGCTTTTCGGGGGATCAGGGAAACACCATATATTTT. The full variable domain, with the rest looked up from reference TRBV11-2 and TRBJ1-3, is EAGVAQSPRYKIIEKRQSVAFWCNPISGHATLYWYQQILGQGPKLLIQFQNNGVVDDSQLPKDRFSAERLKGVDSTLKIQPAKLEDSAVYLCASSFSGDQGNTIYFGEGSWLTVV.

The CDR3 DNA is TGTGCCTGGAGTGTCGGGGCAGGGGAGGGGACTGAAGCTTTCTTT. Its protein is CAWSVGAGEGTEAFF. V usage is TRBV30 and J usage is TRBJ1-1, with D possibly being TRBD1 (6 bases). The germline CDR1 and CDR2 sequences are GTSNPN and SVGIG (reference sequence). Trimming cost V 0 bases and J 5 bases, with 16 bases left between them. This CDR3 has 15 residues. Using reference TRBV30 and TRBJ1-1 for the parts outside the CDR3, the full variable domain is SQTIHQWPATLVQPVGSPLSLECTVEGTSNPNLYWYRQAAGRGLQLLFYSVGIGQISSEVPQNLSASRPQDRQFILSSKKLLLSDSGFYLCAWSVGAGEGTEAFFGQGTRLTVV.

The CDR3 DNA sequence: TGCGCCAGCAGCTTGCAGGGACAGGGAGAAAATTCACCCCTCCACTTT. This gives the protein CASSLQGQGENSPLHF. This chain links TRBV5-1 with TRBJ1-6; 9 nucleotides agree with TRBD1. The germline CDR1 and CDR2 sequences are SGHRS and YFSETQ. Trimming at V came to 1 base and at J to 7 bases, leaving 6 bases not matched to a gene. CDR3 size: 16 residues.

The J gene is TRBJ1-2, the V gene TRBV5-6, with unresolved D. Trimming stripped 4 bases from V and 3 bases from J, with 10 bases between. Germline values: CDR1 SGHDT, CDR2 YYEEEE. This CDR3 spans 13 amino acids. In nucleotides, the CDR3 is TGTGCCAGCAGCATCCGGGAGGACTATGGCTACACCTTC. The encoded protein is CASSIREDYGYTF.

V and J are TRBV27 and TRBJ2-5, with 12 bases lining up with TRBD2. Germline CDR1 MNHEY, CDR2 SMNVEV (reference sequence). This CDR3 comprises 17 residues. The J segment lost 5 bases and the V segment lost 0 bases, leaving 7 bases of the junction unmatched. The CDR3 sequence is CASSLSLAGGPLETQYF. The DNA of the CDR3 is TGTGCCAGCAGTTTATCACTAGCGGGGGGCCCGCTTGAGACCCAGTACTTC.

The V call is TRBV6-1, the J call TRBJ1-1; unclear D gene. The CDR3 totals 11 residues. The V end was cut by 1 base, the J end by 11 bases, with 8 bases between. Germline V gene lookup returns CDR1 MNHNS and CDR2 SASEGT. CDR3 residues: CASSEGVEAFF. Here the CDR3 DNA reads TGTGCCAGCAGTGAAGGCGTTGAGGCTTTCTTT.

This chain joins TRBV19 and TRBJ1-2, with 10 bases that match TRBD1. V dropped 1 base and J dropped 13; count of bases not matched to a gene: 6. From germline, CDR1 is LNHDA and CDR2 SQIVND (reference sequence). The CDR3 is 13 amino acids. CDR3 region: CASSIGGTGALTF. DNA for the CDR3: TGTGCCAGTAGTATAGGTGGGACAGGGGCCCTCACCTTC.